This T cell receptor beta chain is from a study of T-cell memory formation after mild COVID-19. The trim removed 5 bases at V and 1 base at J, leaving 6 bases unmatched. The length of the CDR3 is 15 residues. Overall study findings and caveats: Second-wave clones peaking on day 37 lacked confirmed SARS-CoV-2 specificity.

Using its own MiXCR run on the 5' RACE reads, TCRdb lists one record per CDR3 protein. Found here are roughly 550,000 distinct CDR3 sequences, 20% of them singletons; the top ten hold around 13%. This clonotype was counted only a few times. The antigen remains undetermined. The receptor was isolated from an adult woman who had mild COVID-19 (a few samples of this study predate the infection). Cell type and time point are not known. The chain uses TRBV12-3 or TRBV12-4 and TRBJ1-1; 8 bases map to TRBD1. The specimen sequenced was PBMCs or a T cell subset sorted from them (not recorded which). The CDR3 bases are TGTGCCAGCAGTCCAGACAGGGGTGGGAACACTGAAGCTTTCTTT. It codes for CASSPDRGGNTEAFF.